These T cell receptor beta chains were read from a single sample in a study of T cells expressing NK-cell markers. Using the 5' RACE reads, TCRdb records one entry per CDR3 protein without DNA. This sample's table has approximately 110,000 distinct CDR3 sequences. The source material was blood T cells: a sorted CD56 or NKG2C T cell subset, CD4+ or CD8+ T cells, or bulk PBMC T cells (not recorded which). The receptors originated from a woman aged 18 to 75 in good health. Both conserved end residues are part of each CDR3. The order of the fields is J gene, V gene, CDR3 protein.

J: TRBJ2-2
V: TRBV6-5
CDR3: CASSYSGQGVNTGELFF

J: TRBJ2-1
V: TRBV7-2
CDR3: CASSQQRGSYNEQFF

J: TRBJ2-1
V: TRBV6-4
CDR3: CASSDTALADEQFF

J: TRBJ1-5
V: TRBV20-1
CDR3: CSARLIGEDLSYSNQPQHF

J: TRBJ2-7
V: TRBV4-3
CDR3: CASSQWTGGYEQYF

J: TRBJ2-1
V: TRBV15
CDR3: CATSRASDEQFF

J: TRBJ2-7
V: TRBV5-5
CDR3: CASSLEGGFYYEQYF

J: TRBJ2-1
V: TRBV20-1
CDR3: CSARASLTSGSSNEQFF

J: TRBJ2-1
V: TRBV19
CDR3: CASSGGTAPYNEQFF

J: TRBJ2-7
V: TRBV20-1
CDR3: CSASDLDSTSYEQYF

J: TRBJ1-2
V: TRBV7-9
CDR3: CASSLSLGIDYGYTF

J: TRBJ2-1
V: TRBV5-4
CDR3: CASSEATFEQFF

J: TRBJ1-1
V: TRBV4-1
CDR3: CASSQVKGDTEAFF

J: TRBJ2-1
V: TRBV5-1
CDR3: CASSFYRGPYNEQFF

J: TRBJ1-1
V: TRBV25-1
CDR3: CASKGVGTEAFF